This TCR beta chain was identified during a study of T cells in Graves' hyperthyroidism and ophthalmopathy. Regarding the study as a whole: Blood also carried most thyroid clonotypes expanded above 0.001.

This clonotype was counted between two and nine times. Its target is not known. This CDR3 comprises 13 residues. V gave up 1 base and J gave up 5 bases, with 9 bases separating them. Amplification of TCR beta CDR3 regions was performed using RNA transcripts as template. HTBI primers were the set used in a first-round RT-PCR of the TCR CDR3. In TCRdb, the multiplex PCR reads were re-called with MiXCR into one record per CDR3 protein. The data hold approximately 610,000 distinct CDR3 sequences, with 16% observed a single time. Material: blood. The receptor was derived from a woman aged 18-29 years with Graves' hyperthyroidism. The chain couples TRBV12-3 or TRBV12-4 to TRBJ2-7, with a possible D match to TRBD1 (5 bases). The CDR3 protein is CASSLGQGHEQYF. In DNA form, the CDR3 reads TGTGCCAGCAGTTTAGGCCAGGGCCACGAGCAGTACTTC.